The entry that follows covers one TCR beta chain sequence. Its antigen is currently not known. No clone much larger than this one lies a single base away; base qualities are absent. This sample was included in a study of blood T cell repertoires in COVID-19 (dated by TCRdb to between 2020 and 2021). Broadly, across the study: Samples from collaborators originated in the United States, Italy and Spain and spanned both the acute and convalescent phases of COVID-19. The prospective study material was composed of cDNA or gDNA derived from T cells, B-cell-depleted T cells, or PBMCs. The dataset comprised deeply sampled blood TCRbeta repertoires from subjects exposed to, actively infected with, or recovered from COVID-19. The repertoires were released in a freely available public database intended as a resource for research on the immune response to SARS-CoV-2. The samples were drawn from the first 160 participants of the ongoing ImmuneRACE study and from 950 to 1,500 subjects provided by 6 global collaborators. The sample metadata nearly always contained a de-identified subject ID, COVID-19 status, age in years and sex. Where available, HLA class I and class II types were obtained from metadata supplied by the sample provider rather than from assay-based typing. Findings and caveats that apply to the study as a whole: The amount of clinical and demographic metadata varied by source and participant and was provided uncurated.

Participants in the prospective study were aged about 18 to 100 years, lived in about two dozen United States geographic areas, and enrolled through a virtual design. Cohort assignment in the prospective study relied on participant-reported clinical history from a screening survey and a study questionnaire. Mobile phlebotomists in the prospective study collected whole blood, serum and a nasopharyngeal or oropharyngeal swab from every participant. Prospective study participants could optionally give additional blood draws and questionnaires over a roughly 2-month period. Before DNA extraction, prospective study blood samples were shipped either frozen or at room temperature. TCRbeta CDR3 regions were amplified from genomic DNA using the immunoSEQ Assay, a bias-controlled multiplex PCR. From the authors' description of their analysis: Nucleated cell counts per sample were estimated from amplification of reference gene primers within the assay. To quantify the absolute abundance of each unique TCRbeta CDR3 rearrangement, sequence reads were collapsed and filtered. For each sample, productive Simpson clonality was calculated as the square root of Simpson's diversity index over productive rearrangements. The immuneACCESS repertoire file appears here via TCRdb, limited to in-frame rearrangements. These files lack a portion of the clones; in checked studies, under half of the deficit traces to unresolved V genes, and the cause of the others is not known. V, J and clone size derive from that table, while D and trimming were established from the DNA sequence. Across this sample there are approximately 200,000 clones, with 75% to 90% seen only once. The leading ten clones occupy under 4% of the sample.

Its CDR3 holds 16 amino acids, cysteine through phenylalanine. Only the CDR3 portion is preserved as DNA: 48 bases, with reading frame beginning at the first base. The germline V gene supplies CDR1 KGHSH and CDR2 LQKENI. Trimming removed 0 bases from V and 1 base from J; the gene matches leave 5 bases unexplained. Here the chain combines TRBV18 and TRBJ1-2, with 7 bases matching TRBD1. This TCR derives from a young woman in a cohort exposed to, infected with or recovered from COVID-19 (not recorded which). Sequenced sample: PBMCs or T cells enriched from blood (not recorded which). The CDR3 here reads CASSPPRQGLNYGYTF. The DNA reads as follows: TGTGCCAGCTCACCACCGCGACAGGGACTTAACTATGGCTACACCTTC.